Detailed here is one T cell receptor (beta chain). The antigen this receptor binds is unknown. This record comes from a study of T cells expressing NK-cell markers (dated by TCRdb to about 2020). Background for the entire study: In sorted CD3+CD56+NKG2C+, CD3+CD56+NKG2C- and CD3+CD56-NKG2C+ T-cell subsets from several donors, TCR beta-chain repertoires were profiled. Among the eight sequenced donors, only one was HCMV-seronegative, while the other seven were HCMV-seropositive. All eight donors whose samples were sequenced were randomly selected healthy volunteers, three of them men and five women. Libraries were sequenced as 2 x 150 bp reads on Illumina HiSeq 2000/2500, MiSeq or NextSeq.

CDR3 length: 14 amino acids, cysteine to phenylalanine. DNA is not on record. CDR1 and CDR2 are drawn from the germline V gene: SGHTA, FQGNSA. HCMV serostatus was determined by detecting HCMV-specific IgG in serum with a commercial ELISA kit. Ficoll density gradient centrifugation was used to isolate peripheral blood mononuclear cells from blood. Points the paper makes about the study in general: Those dominant clonotypes were again the most abundant among CD3+CD56-NKG2C+ cells in a few donors, at roughly 25-65%. In more than five donors, the dominant CD3+CD56+NKG2C+ clonotypes ranked among the top 10 CD8+ clonotypes, making up 1.0-7.0% of CD8+ T cells. Whether the expanded NKG2C-expressing T cell clones were specific for HCMV antigens was left unclear.

The listed sequencing device is Illumina HiSeq 2000. The TCR beta cDNA libraries were made using 5'RACE template switching, a step that added both a universal primer site and unique molecular identifiers. Synthesis of cDNA was primed from the TCR beta constant segment and was followed by two consecutive PCR amplification steps. As for how the authors treated the data: MIGEC was used to demultiplex reads and group the reads by UMI, and MiTCR was used to assemble and quantify clonotypes. Only TCR cDNA sequences supported by at least two reads were kept to exclude erroneous sequences. The tcR package was used for downstream repertoire analysis, and clonotypes were matched across fractions by CDR3 nucleotide sequence plus V segment. VDJmatch was used to annotate antigen specificity against VDJdb, with one amino acid substitution allowed in CDR3. TCRdb reprocessed the reads into one record per CDR3 protein sequence, lacking DNA. TCRdb's processing, not the authors' own work, is the source of the V and J calls. The table for this sample records 500,000 to 700,000 distinct CDR3 sequences. The ten largest make up around 4% of the sample.

Recombination connected TRBV7-2 to TRBJ2-7; TCRdb indicates TRBD2, and absent DNA this call remains unverified. This TCR derives from a man aged 18 to 29 in good health. Donor details come from another sample of the same person, matched by shared clones. The specimen sequenced was blood T cells: a sorted CD56 or NKG2C T cell subset, CD4+ or CD8+ T cells, or bulk PBMC T cells (not recorded which). Here the CDR3 is given as CASSSYSGNYEQYF.